The clone carrying this TCR beta chain appeared a few times. Its target is not known. The data were obtained in a study of human T cells and chemical hapten exposure. Findings and caveats of the study: The number of TCRs over 1 in 1000 frequency stayed unchanged after DPC.

Trimming took off 0 bases at V and 4 bases at J, with 13 bases between the two ends. The germline gives CDR1 SGHRS, CDR2 YFSETQ. The CDR3 has 15 amino acids. The library put unique molecular identifiers onto individual cDNA molecules. Each CDR3 protein gets one entry after TCRdb re-called the RACE reads with MiXCR. The data contain about 79,000 distinct CDR3 sequences, 7% to 9% of them seen just once; the ten biggest clones take up approximately 1.4%. Described time point: healthy volunteer bleed at 6 weeks. The authors' total RNA extraction used unfractionated whole blood. The J gene is TRBJ2-5, the V gene TRBV5-1; a possible D gene is TRBD1 (5 bases). The sequenced sample was whole blood. The sequence derives from a male donor in good health. Some clones in this sample may be carry-over from other donors' samples. The CDR3 nucleotides are TGCGCCAGCAGCTTGGAAAAGGGGATGATAGAGACCCAGTACTTC. Its translation: CASSLEKGMIETQYF.